Listed below are T cell receptor beta chains from one sample, sequenced in a study of blood T cell repertoires in COVID-19. Some clones are missing from TCRdb's copy, which holds only in-frame ones; the method was immunoSEQ multiplex PCR. The data hold a few hundred thousand clones, with around nine tenths observed a single time. The sequenced sample was PBMCs or T cells enriched from blood (not recorded which). Source of these receptors: a woman between 45 and 65 years old who had recovered from COVID-19. Both conserved end residues are part of each CDR3. Fields, in order: J gene, CDR3 length, V gene, D gene, clone size, CDR3 protein, CDR3 DNA. D genes are given only for firm matches. Clone size appears in some rows only: once, few, many, or a class for an expanded clone.

j_call: TRBJ1-5
cdr3_length: 12
v_call: TRBV5-6
d_call: -
clone_size: -
cdr3_aa: CASSFLNQPQHF
cdr3_nt: TGTGCCAGCAGCTTCCTGAATCAGCCCCAGCATTTT

j_call: TRBJ2-6
cdr3_length: 18
v_call: TRBV3-1/TRBV3-2
d_call: TRBD1
clone_size: -
cdr3_aa: CASSPQTGGNSGANVLTF
cdr3_nt: TGTGCCAGCAGCCCGCAGACAGGGGGAAACTCTGGGGCCAACGTCCTGACTTTC

j_call: TRBJ2-5
cdr3_length: 15
v_call: TRBV10-3
d_call: -
clone_size: -
cdr3_aa: CAISDGQTSLETQYF
cdr3_nt: TGTGCCATCAGTGATGGACAAACAAGTTTAGAGACCCAGTACTTC

j_call: TRBJ1-1
cdr3_length: 13
v_call: TRBV29-1
d_call: TRBD1
clone_size: -
cdr3_aa: CSGGDRSYTEAFF
cdr3_nt: TGCAGTGGAGGGGACAGAAGTTACACTGAAGCTTTCTTT

j_call: TRBJ1-2
cdr3_length: 14
v_call: TRBV5-1
d_call: TRBD1
clone_size: -
cdr3_aa: CASSQGQGNYGYTF
cdr3_nt: TGCGCCAGCAGCCAAGGACAGGGTAACTATGGCTACACCTTC

j_call: TRBJ1-1
cdr3_length: 16
v_call: TRBV9
d_call: -
clone_size: -
cdr3_aa: CASSATSNPRETEAFF
cdr3_nt: TGTGCCAGCAGCGCCACTTCAAATCCGCGGGAAACTGAAGCTTTCTTT

j_call: TRBJ1-1
cdr3_length: 14
v_call: TRBV25-1
d_call: TRBD1
clone_size: -
cdr3_aa: CASSEGHRGTEAFF
cdr3_nt: TGTGCCAGCAGTGAAGGCCACAGGGGCACTGAAGCTTTCTTT

j_call: TRBJ1-2
cdr3_length: 12
v_call: TRBV27
d_call: TRBD1
clone_size: -
cdr3_aa: CASSQQGSGYTF
cdr3_nt: TGTGCCAGCAGCCAACAGGGGTCTGGCTACACCTTC

j_call: TRBJ1-2
cdr3_length: 17
v_call: TRBV4-3
d_call: -
clone_size: -
cdr3_aa: CASSQDLRGMTNYGYTF
cdr3_nt: TGCGCCAGCAGCCAAGATTTAAGAGGGATGACTAACTATGGCTACACCTTC

j_call: TRBJ1-1
cdr3_length: 14
v_call: TRBV27
d_call: TRBD1
clone_size: -
cdr3_aa: CASSLYTGGFQAFF
cdr3_nt: TGTGCCAGCAGTTTATATACAGGGGGATTTCAAGCTTTCTTT

j_call: TRBJ1-5
cdr3_length: 12
v_call: TRBV24-1
d_call: -
clone_size: -
cdr3_aa: CATSDGGQPQHF
cdr3_nt: TGTGCCACCAGTGATGGGGGCCAGCCCCAGCATTTT

j_call: TRBJ2-1
cdr3_length: 17
v_call: TRBV6-6
d_call: TRBD2
clone_size: -
cdr3_aa: CASSPNLPSGPSNEQFF
cdr3_nt: TGTGCCAGCAGTCCTAACCTTCCTAGCGGACCAAGCAATGAGCAGTTCTTC

j_call: TRBJ2-7
cdr3_length: 16
v_call: TRBV19
d_call: TRBD1
clone_size: -
cdr3_aa: CASSARGTGSSYEQYF
cdr3_nt: TGTGCCAGTAGTGCACGAGGGACAGGGAGCTCCTACGAGCAGTACTTC

j_call: TRBJ1-2
cdr3_length: 13
v_call: TRBV9
d_call: TRBD1
clone_size: once
cdr3_aa: CASSVGQGDGYTF
cdr3_nt: TGTGCCAGCAGCGTAGGACAGGGTGATGGCTACACCTTC

j_call: TRBJ1-1
cdr3_length: 12
v_call: TRBV6-5
d_call: -
clone_size: -
cdr3_aa: CASLVSSTEAFF
cdr3_nt: TGTGCCAGCCTAGTTTCGAGCACTGAAGCTTTCTTT

j_call: TRBJ2-3
cdr3_length: 15
v_call: TRBV27
d_call: -
clone_size: -
cdr3_aa: CASSPRQGSTDTQYF
cdr3_nt: TGTGCCAGCAGTCCTAGGCAGGGGAGCACAGATACGCAGTATTTT

j_call: TRBJ1-1
cdr3_length: 13
v_call: TRBV2
d_call: -
clone_size: -
cdr3_aa: CASRVPRGTEAFF
cdr3_nt: TGTGCCAGCAGGGTCCCCCGGGGGACTGAAGCTTTCTTT

j_call: TRBJ2-3
cdr3_length: 16
v_call: TRBV3-1/TRBV3-2
d_call: TRBD2
clone_size: few
cdr3_aa: CASSQFSGSSTDTQYF
cdr3_nt: TGTGCCAGCAGCCAATTTAGCGGGTCTAGCACAGATACGCAGTATTTT

j_call: TRBJ1-1
cdr3_length: 13
v_call: TRBV7-9
d_call: -
clone_size: few
cdr3_aa: CASSSYGEPEAFF
cdr3_nt: TGTGCCAGCAGCTCCTATGGGGAGCCTGAAGCTTTCTTT

j_call: TRBJ1-3
cdr3_length: 17
v_call: TRBV4-2
d_call: -
clone_size: -
cdr3_aa: CASSPQGWGGLVDTIYF
cdr3_nt: TGTGCCAGCAGCCCGCAGGGGTGGGGGGGACTGGTGGACACCATATATTTT

j_call: TRBJ2-7
cdr3_length: 15
v_call: TRBV28
d_call: -
clone_size: -
cdr3_aa: CASTKGRGAPYEQYF
cdr3_nt: TGTGCCAGCACCAAGGGTCGGGGGGCCCCCTACGAGCAGTACTTC

j_call: TRBJ2-7
cdr3_length: 11
v_call: TRBV12-3/TRBV12-4
d_call: -
clone_size: -
cdr3_aa: CASSLSHEQYF
cdr3_nt: TGTGCCAGCAGTTTGAGTCACGAGCAGTACTTC

j_call: TRBJ1-2
cdr3_length: 15
v_call: TRBV3-1/TRBV3-2
d_call: -
clone_size: -
cdr3_aa: CASSPVAGTNYGYTF
cdr3_nt: TGTGCCAGCAGCCCAGTGGCAGGAACTAACTATGGCTACACCTTC

j_call: TRBJ1-2
cdr3_length: 13
v_call: TRBV11-2
d_call: TRBD1
clone_size: -
cdr3_aa: CASSRTGAYGYTF
cdr3_nt: TGTGCCAGCAGCCGGACAGGGGCCTATGGCTACACCTTC

j_call: TRBJ2-7
cdr3_length: 15
v_call: TRBV28
d_call: -
clone_size: -
cdr3_aa: CASSSPYVQADEQYF
cdr3_nt: TGTGCCAGCAGTTCTCCCTATGTTCAGGCTGACGAGCAGTACTTC

j_call: TRBJ2-7
cdr3_length: 16
v_call: TRBV3-1/TRBV3-2
d_call: -
clone_size: -
cdr3_aa: CASSRLRAAGTYEQYF
cdr3_nt: TGTGCCAGCAGCCGGTTGAGGGCAGCCGGAACCTACGAGCAGTACTTC

j_call: TRBJ2-2
cdr3_length: 16
v_call: TRBV7-6
d_call: TRBD2
clone_size: -
cdr3_aa: CASSPMTSGVTGELFF
cdr3_nt: TGTGCCAGCAGCCCGATGACTAGCGGGGTCACCGGGGAGCTGTTTTTT

j_call: TRBJ1-3
cdr3_length: 14
v_call: TRBV27
d_call: TRBD1
clone_size: -
cdr3_aa: CASQGVVTGNTIYF
cdr3_nt: TGTGCCAGTCAGGGGGTGGTGACTGGAAACACCATATATTTT

j_call: TRBJ2-1
cdr3_length: 17
v_call: TRBV13
d_call: TRBD2
clone_size: -
cdr3_aa: CASSLLAGGPLYNEQFF
cdr3_nt: TGTGCCAGCAGCTTACTTGCGGGGGGGCCCCTCTACAATGAGCAGTTCTTC

j_call: TRBJ2-5
cdr3_length: 12
v_call: TRBV12-3/TRBV12-4
d_call: TRBD1
clone_size: once
cdr3_aa: CASRDRDVTQYF
cdr3_nt: TGTGCAAGCAGGGACAGGGATGTGACCCAGTACTTC

j_call: TRBJ2-7
cdr3_length: 11
v_call: TRBV20-1
d_call: -
clone_size: -
cdr3_aa: CSARGGYEQYF
cdr3_nt: TGCAGTGCCAGGGGTGGCTACGAGCAGTACTTC

j_call: TRBJ1-1
cdr3_length: 17
v_call: TRBV7-6
d_call: TRBD1
clone_size: -
cdr3_aa: CASSPPRGDPRGTEAFF
cdr3_nt: TGTGCCAGCAGCCCACCCAGGGGGGATCCAAGGGGCACTGAAGCTTTCTTT

j_call: TRBJ2-5
cdr3_length: 14
v_call: TRBV19
d_call: TRBD2
clone_size: -
cdr3_aa: CASSSGGRWETQYF
cdr3_nt: TGTGCCAGTAGTTCGGGGGGACGATGGGAGACCCAGTACTTC

j_call: TRBJ1-5
cdr3_length: 14
v_call: TRBV10-1
d_call: -
clone_size: -
cdr3_aa: CASIAGFPDQPQHF
cdr3_nt: TGCGCCAGCATAGCAGGGTTCCCCGATCAGCCCCAGCATTTT

j_call: TRBJ1-3
cdr3_length: 15
v_call: TRBV28
d_call: -
clone_size: once
cdr3_aa: CASSLPGSSGNTIYF
cdr3_nt: TGTGCCAGCAGTTTGCCGGGGAGCTCTGGAAACACCATATATTTT

j_call: TRBJ2-7
cdr3_length: 14
v_call: TRBV2
d_call: -
clone_size: -
cdr3_aa: CASILDEYSYEQYF
cdr3_nt: TGTGCCAGCATACTAGATGAGTACTCCTACGAGCAGTACTTC

j_call: TRBJ1-2
cdr3_length: 14
v_call: TRBV2
d_call: -
clone_size: -
cdr3_aa: CASRNREGDYGYTF
cdr3_nt: TGTGCCAGCAGGAACAGGGAAGGGGACTATGGCTACACCTTC

j_call: TRBJ1-3
cdr3_length: 16
v_call: TRBV4-1
d_call: -
clone_size: once
cdr3_aa: CASSRGSGGSGNTIYF
cdr3_nt: TGCGCCAGCAGCCGGGGGAGCGGGGGCTCTGGAAACACCATATATTTT

j_call: TRBJ2-7
cdr3_length: 13
v_call: TRBV5-1
d_call: -
clone_size: -
cdr3_aa: CASSLRVSYEQYF
cdr3_nt: TGCGCCAGCAGCTTGCGGGTCTCCTACGAGCAGTACTTC

j_call: TRBJ2-7
cdr3_length: 15
v_call: TRBV7-3
d_call: TRBD1
clone_size: -
cdr3_aa: CASSCPTGVDHEQYF
cdr3_nt: TGTGCCAGCAGCTGCCCGACAGGGGTGGACCACGAGCAGTACTTC

j_call: TRBJ2-7
cdr3_length: 15
v_call: TRBV5-8
d_call: TRBD2
clone_size: -
cdr3_aa: CASSRVGRGGYEQYF
cdr3_nt: TGTGCCAGCAGCCGCGTCGGGCGGGGGGGCTACGAGCAGTACTTC

j_call: TRBJ2-5
cdr3_length: 14
v_call: TRBV19
d_call: TRBD1
clone_size: -
cdr3_aa: CASSDNRGKETQYF
cdr3_nt: TGTGCCAGTAGTGACAACAGGGGAAAAGAGACCCAGTACTTC

j_call: TRBJ2-2
cdr3_length: 11
v_call: TRBV18
d_call: -
clone_size: -
cdr3_aa: CASSAAGELFF
cdr3_nt: TGTGCCAGCTCGGCGGCCGGGGAGCTGTTTTTT

j_call: TRBJ2-3
cdr3_length: 16
v_call: TRBV7-9
d_call: TRBD2
clone_size: -
cdr3_aa: CASSLAGGSGTDTQYF
cdr3_nt: TGTGCCAGCAGCTTAGCGGGCGGGAGCGGCACAGATACGCAGTATTTT